This passage covers 2 T cell receptor beta chains from one sample sequenced in a study of blood T cell repertoires in COVID-19. TCRdb keeps only in-frame clones here, not all; method: immunoSEQ multiplex PCR. Of around 140,000 clones listed, roughly 80% are singletons. The specimen was peripheral blood. Every receptor here comes from a middle-aged man with acute or convalescent COVID-19.

This chain connects TRBV18 to TRBJ2-6; TRBD1 is a possible D gene (6 bases). Germline V gives CDR1 KGHSH, CDR2 LQKENI. V lost 6 bases and J lost 0, with 15 bases in between. This CDR3 spans 17 amino acids. The chain's CDR3 is CASSVDRNPSGANVLTF. The CDR3 coding sequence is TGTGCCAGCTCCGTGGACAGAAATCCCTCTGGGGCCAACGTCCTGACTTTC.

This clone was observed once. The chain carries TRBV9 and TRBJ2-2; maybe TRBD2 (6 bases). There are 13 residues in the CDR3. The V and J ends lost 4 bases and 6 bases respectively, with 10 bases between them. Per germline, CDR1 SGDLS and CDR2 YYNGEE. The CDR3 region has the DNA TGTGCCAGCAGCCTGAGGAGGGCCGGGGAGCTGTTTTTT. It is translated as CASSLRRAGELFF.